Presented here are 5 T cell receptor beta chains from one specimen sequenced in a study of neoadjuvant nivolumab and ipilimumab in lung cancer (TCRdb year 2020). Library creation used the immunoSEQ multiplex PCR assay. TCRdb limited this immuneACCESS table to in-frame rearrangements with V and J called. A share of clones is missing; checked studies link under half to unresolved V genes, and the rest is unexplained. The sample contains 26,000 or so clones, approximately 80% of them found a single time. The ten largest make up about 6.5% of the sample. The sample's time point label, in plain terms: pretherapy, before neoadjuvant immune checkpoint inhibitors. This sample comprised peripheral blood, obtained before neoadjuvant nivolumab, alone or with ipilimumab. Source of these receptors: an adult with non-small cell lung cancer.

CDR3 in amino acids: CASSVDPNEKLFF. The CDR3 DNA is TGCGCCAGCAGCGTAGACCCTAATGAAAAACTGTTTTTT. This rearrangement joins TRBV5-1 to TRBJ1-4; D unclear. This CDR3 has 13 amino acids. Trimming shortened V by 4 bases and J by 3 bases, and 7 bases separated the two germline ends. The germline V gene encodes CDR1 SGHRS and CDR2 YFSETQ.

The chain links TRBV7-9 to TRBJ2-7; maybe TRBD2 (7 bases). V was clipped by 5 bases and J by 2 bases, with 10 bases between them. Germline V gene data show CDR1 as SEHNR and CDR2 as FQNEAQ (reference sequence). This CDR3 comprises 13 residues. For the CDR3, the DNA is TGTGCCAGCAGCCCCGGGGGGCCCTACGAGCAGTACTTC. It translates to CASSPGGPYEQYF.

This sequence joins TRBV5-1 and TRBJ2-1, with 11 bases identical to TRBD2. The CDR3 is 15 residues long. Unmatched junction bases numbered 6, after V lost 3 bases and J lost 7 bases. CDR1 and CDR2 (germline): SGHRS, YFSETQ. CDR3 sequence reads: CASSYGTSGGNEQFF. The CDR3 nucleotides are TGCGCCAGCAGCTACGGGACTAGCGGAGGGAATGAGCAGTTCTTC.

This chain joins TRBV9 and TRBJ1-1; 7 bases line up with TRBD1. The CDR3 length is 13 residues. V was clipped by 4 bases and J by 4 bases; unmatched bases: 4. Germline V gene sequence: CDR1 SGDLS, CDR2 YYNGEE. As DNA, the CDR3 is TGTGCCAGCAGCTACAGGGGAGGCACTGAAGCTTTCTTT. Protein product: CASSYRGGTEAFF.

The V call is TRBV4-3, the J call TRBJ1-2, with D maybe TRBD1 (6 bases). Germline values: CDR1 LGHNA, CDR2 YSLEER. V was pared by 0 bases and J by 5 bases, with 19 bases between. This CDR3 contains 17 residues. The CDR3 loop is CASSQELWVGGGYGYTF. Written as DNA, the CDR3 is TGCGCCAGCAGCCAAGAACTCTGGGTCGGAGGGGGTTATGGCTACACCTTC.